The 5 T cell receptor beta chains below come from one sample, sequenced in a study of cytomegalovirus exposure and HLA in healthy donors. PCR employed 60 Vbeta and 13 Jbeta primers. Only in-frame clones appear in the TCRdb table, and some are missing; sequencing was by immunoSEQ multiplex PCR. This sample has 150,000 to 200,000 clones, with approximately 77% found just once. The material sequenced was PBMCs. The source is a male donor in good health and CMV-seropositive.

V gene TRBV4-1 combines with J gene TRBJ1-2; the D gene is possibly TRBD1 (6 bases). Germline CDR1 and CDR2: MGHRA and YSYEKL. Trimming pared 0 bases from V and 7 bases from J, leaving 12 bases between. This CDR3 region has 14 residues. CDR3 nucleotides: TGCGCCAGCAGCCAAGAAGGGGGTCCACGTGGCTACACCTTC. It encodes CASSQEGGPRGYTF.

The chain uses TRBV12-5 and TRBJ2-7, with D perhaps TRBD1 or TRBD2 (5 bases each). Germline V gene data show CDR1 as LGHNT and CDR2 as FRNRAP. This CDR3 spans 11 amino acids. V was trimmed by 5 bases and J by 9 bases, leaving 11 bases between them. The CDR3 protein is CASGVGPRQYF. The CDR3 coding sequence is TGTGCTAGTGGTGTGGGACCTAGGCAGTACTTC.

The genes are TRBV4-1 and TRBJ2-5; perhaps TRBD2 as D (5 bases). The germline V gene has CDR1 MGHRA and CDR2 YSYEKL. Trimming pared 0 bases from V and 5 bases from J, leaving 13 bases between. The CDR3 covers 15 residues. CDR3 sequence: CASSQDPAGPETQYF. The CDR3, as DNA: TGCGCCAGCAGCCAAGATCCCGCGGGTCCCGAGACCCAGTACTTC.

This sequence joins TRBV5-6 and TRBJ2-7, with D possibly being TRBD1 (6 bases). Trimming left V 0 bases short and J 7 bases short, with 14 bases between. The length of the CDR3 is 14 residues. From germline, CDR1 is SGHDT and CDR2 YYEEEE. CDR3 DNA: TGTGCCAGCAGCTTGGCCGGACAGTCCGGGGAGCAGTACTTC. Amino acids: CASSLAGQSGEQYF.

The chain carries TRBV6-5 and TRBJ1-4; perhaps TRBD1 as D (5 bases). This CDR3 spans 14 amino acids. Trimming shortened V by 6 bases and J by 5 bases, and 13 bases separated the two germline ends. CDR1 is MNHEY, CDR2 SVGAGI, per germline. The CDR3 region has the DNA TGTGCCAGCAGGAAATTAGACAGAAATGAAAAACTGTTTTTT. Translating gives CASRKLDRNEKLFF.